This TCR beta chain derives from a study of glioma-infiltrating T cells after dendritic cell vaccination. In the study overall: Autologous tumor lysate was loaded overnight onto monocyte-derived dendritic cells grown seven days with IL-4 and GM-CSF. At biweekly intervals, patients got three intradermal dendritic cell vaccine injections.

TCRdb keeps only in-frame clones here, not all; method: immunoSEQ multiplex PCR. The table includes around 100,000 clones, roughly 79% detected once. The V end lost 2 bases, the J end lost 3 bases, and 7 bases lay between the germline ends. CDR1 is LNHDA and CDR2 is SQIVND in the germline V gene (reference sequence). This CDR3 is 13 amino acids long. All glioblastoma patients lacked an isocitrate dehydrogenase mutation. Note on this clone: Its antigen is unknown.

Study results and limitations: Patients with more pretreatment TILs had longer time to progression and survival.

The sequences come from blood, collected before dendritic cell vaccination. The chain has TRBV19 and TRBJ2-5; D not certain. This receptor was identified in a human donor with glioblastoma. As DNA, the CDR3 is TGTGCCAGTAGTATACGGGTAGAAGAGACCCAGTACTTC. It specifies CASSIRVEETQYF.